The text below deals with one T cell receptor beta chain. Its binding antigen is unknown. Base qualities are not provided; no much larger clone lies one nucleotide away. The data were obtained in a study of shared clonotypes between healthy human individuals (dated by TCRdb to about 2020). With respect to the entire study: Two women and a few men aged 18 to 49 years were included in the cohort. Leukapheresis yielded between about 0.94 and 8.9 billion PBMCs per donor. Different laboratories and diverse techniques were used to prepare libraries and sequence TCR repertoires, to increase sequencing depth and limit assay-specific biases. The study deeply sequenced blood TCR repertoires of about five healthy adults to estimate repertoire size and the extent of clonotype sharing between individuals. For each donor, CD4 naive and CD4 memory were each run on three plates, CD8 naive on two plates, and CD8 memory on one plate.

Study-wide conclusions, independent of this receptor: Only blood was sampled, and tissue TCR repertoires likely differ from those in blood. Pairwise subsampling led to the expectation that sequencing depth would affect the degree of clonotype sharing among donors. Naive subsets generally had larger estimated clonotype richness than memory subsets did. Compared with non-shared clonotypes, clonotypes shared by all four sorted-subset donors had higher generation probabilities. Rarefaction of sorted-subset datasets indicated incomplete sequencing despite the large sequencing depth. When a few donors were compared, the shared fraction of clonotypes was about 5.2% for naive CD4, about 4% for naive CD8, 2.3% for memory CD4, and around 0.37% for memory CD8. Because the study included a small number of donors, the genetic and exposure-history diversity represented was limited.

Using the deep immunoSEQ assay, TCR CDR3 regions were amplified from genomic DNA by multiplex PCR. For each cell subset, the extracted genomic DNA was distributed evenly across all wells of several immunoSEQ 96-well plates, and each plate served as one replicate. For sorted subsets, approximately 210 ng of genomic DNA, equivalent to 25,000 to 35,000 T cell genomes, went into each replicate PCR. Purified libraries were measured with a Qubit 3.0 fluorometer, size-checked on a Bioanalyzer 2100, and measured again with the KAPA Library Quantification kit. Every immunoSEQ 96-well plate was sequenced on a separate single-read 150-cycle Illumina NextSeq 550 flow cell. The published analysis was carried out like this. Because only junctional sequences without quality scores were contained in the immunoSEQ output, filtering matching that applied to full-length reads could not be performed. Sequences were annotated with PyIR, a Python wrapper for IgBLAST v1.9, and V/J genes and CDR3 were assigned using IMGT germline references. Reads were removed for weak V/J assignments (E-value above 1e-6), missing CDR3, stop codons, out-of-frame junctions, or ambiguous translated residues. V3J clonotypes were defined as sequences sharing an identical inferred V gene, J gene, and CDR3 amino acid sequence. To compute the percentage overlap between repertoires, the number of shared unique clonotypes was divided by the size of the smaller repertoire. Richness of each repertoire was evaluated using RTK rarefaction, the Chao1 estimator, and Recon v2.1 estimates of unobserved clonotypes. Generation probabilities were computed with OLGA for all TCRbeta clonotypes obtained by the gDNA method from several donors. The clones in this table, taken by TCRdb from immuneACCESS, are in-frame only. Not every clone is retained; where verified, under half of the shortfall comes from an unresolved V gene, and the cause of the rest is unknown. V and J calls and clone size follow that table, whereas D and trimming were derived from the DNA. In this sample the table shows about 1,800,000 clones, about 95% of which occur a single time. The ten largest clones capture around 1% of the sample.

CD8 naive samples were CD45RO-negative cells positively selected for CCR7, giving a CD45RA+CCR7+ population that excluded TemRA cells. The donors were healthy, HIV-negative adults who had no recently reported acute infections or vaccinations. Only Caucasian adults living in Nashville, Tennessee, USA were represented among the donors. Blood was obtained by leukapheresis, after which PBMCs were separated by Ficoll-Histopaque density gradient centrifugation and cryopreserved in liquid nitrogen vapor phase. Analytical flow cytometry was used to check the purity and quantity of every magnetically sorted T cell population. From each sorted fraction, genomic DNA was isolated and quantified by UV absorbance on a Nanodrop 2000c. The source of this sequence is a man younger than 30 in good health. Source material: naive CD8+ T cells sorted from blood. Read against the paper, the sample's cell subset or site label means: CD45RA+CCR7+.

The CDR3 protein is CASSYNSNHEQFF. DNA sequence: TGTGCCAGCAGTTATAATAGTAACCATGAGCAGTTCTTC. The chain is encoded by TRBV6-5 joined to TRBJ2-1; no D gene call is confident. According to the germline V gene, CDR1 reads MNHEY and CDR2 reads SVGAGI. Counted from cysteine to phenylalanine, this CDR3 has 13 amino acids. Left in the record is the CDR3 DNA by itself, 39 bases read in frame from the first base. V and J are truncated by 3 bases and 8 bases respectively, leaving an intervening sequence of 11 bases.